This is a list of T cell receptor beta chains from one sample in a study of T cells in Graves' hyperthyroidism and ophthalmopathy. TCRdb used MiXCR to reprocess the multiplex PCR reads, holding one entry per CDR3 protein. This sample has more than 300,000 distinct CDR3 sequences, with 17% found just once. Material: blood. These receptors all stem from a woman in her 30s with Graves' hyperthyroidism that later progressed to Graves' ophthalmopathy. Both conserved end residues are part of each CDR3. A D gene is named only where the DNA matches it firmly. Only some rows state a clone size, as once, few, many or a class for expanded clones.

TRBJ2-7,many,-,TRBV28,CASSFPTHGGDFGQYF,TGTGCCAGCAGTTTCCCAACCCACGGGGGCGACTTCGGGCAGTACTTC
TRBJ1-2,few,-,TRBV5-1,CASSLEGLGGYTF,TGCGCCAGCAGCTTGGAGGGGTTGGGTGGCTACACCTTC
TRBJ2-1,many,-,TRBV14,CASSQDREQFF,TGTGCCAGCAGCCAAGATCGGGAGCAGTTCTTC
TRBJ2-3,-,-,TRBV29-1,CSADSADTQYF,TGCAGCGCTGATAGCGCAGATACGCAGTATTTT
TRBJ1-6,many,TRBD1,TRBV9,CASSVDSGTVNSPLHF,TGTGCCAGCAGCGTAGACTCGGGGACAGTAAATTCACCCCTCCACTTT
TRBJ1-2,many,TRBD1,TRBV3-1,CASSLGQAPRGYTF,TGTGCCAGCAGCCTGGGACAGGCCCCGCGGGGCTACACCTTC
TRBJ1-1,many,-,TRBV12-3/TRBV12-4,CASRVRESNTEAFF,TGTGCCAGCAGAGTACGGGAGTCGAACACTGAAGCTTTCTTT
TRBJ2-1,many,TRBD2,TRBV15,CATSRGLAGAGNEQFF,TGTGCCACCAGCAGAGGACTAGCGGGAGCGGGCAATGAGCAGTTCTTC
TRBJ2-3,-,-,TRBV6-2/TRBV6-3,CASSHLPREYTDTQYF,TGTGCCAGCAGTCACCTCCCGAGGGAGTACACAGATACGCAGTATTTT
TRBJ1-1,-,-,TRBV30,CAWRGDLGEHTEAFF,TGTGCCTGGAGGGGGGACCTGGGGGAACACACTGAAGCTTTCTTT
TRBJ2-1,many,TRBD1,TRBV28,CASSLLTGQQQFF,TGTGCCAGCAGTTTATTAACGGGACAGCAGCAGTTCTTC
TRBJ2-5,-,-,TRBV3-1,CASSPLHGETQYF,TGTGCCAGCAGCCCTCTCCACGGCGAGACCCAGTACTTC
TRBJ2-2,few,-,TRBV11-3,CASSLGYGANTGELFF,TGTGCCAGCAGCTTAGGTTACGGAGCTAACACCGGGGAGCTGTTTTTT